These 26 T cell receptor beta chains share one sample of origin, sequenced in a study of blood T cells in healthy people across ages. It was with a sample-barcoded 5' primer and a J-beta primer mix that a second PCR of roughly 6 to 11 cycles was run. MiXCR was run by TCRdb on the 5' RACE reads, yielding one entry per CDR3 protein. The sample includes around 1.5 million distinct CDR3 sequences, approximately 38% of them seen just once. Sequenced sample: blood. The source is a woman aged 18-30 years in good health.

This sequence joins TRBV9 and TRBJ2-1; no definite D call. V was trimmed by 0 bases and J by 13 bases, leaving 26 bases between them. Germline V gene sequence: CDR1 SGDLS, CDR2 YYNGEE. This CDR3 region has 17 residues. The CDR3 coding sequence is TGTGCCAGCAGCGTAGGACTCCGGGCCTCCCCCGAAGAGACCCAGTTCTTC. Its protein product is CASSVGLRASPEETQFF.

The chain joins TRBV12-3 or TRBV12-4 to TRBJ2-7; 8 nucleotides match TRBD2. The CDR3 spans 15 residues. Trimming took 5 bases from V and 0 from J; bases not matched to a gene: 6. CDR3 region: CASSASGGSSYEQYF. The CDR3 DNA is TGTGCCAGCAGTGCGAGCGGGGGAAGCTCCTACGAGCAGTACTTC.

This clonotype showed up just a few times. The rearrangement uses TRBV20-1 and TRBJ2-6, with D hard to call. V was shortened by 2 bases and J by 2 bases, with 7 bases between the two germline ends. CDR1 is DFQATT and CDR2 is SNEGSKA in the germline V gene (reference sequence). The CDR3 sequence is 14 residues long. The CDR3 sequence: CSARPGTGANVLTF. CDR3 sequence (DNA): TGCAGTGCTAGACCTGGTACTGGGGCCAACGTCCTGACTTTC.

The chain's CDR3 is CSARDAGLAGGSGEEQFF. The CDR3 DNA reads as TGCAGTGCTAGAGATGCCGGACTAGCGGGAGGCAGTGGTGAGGAGCAGTTCTTC. V and J are TRBV20-1 and TRBJ2-1; 14 bases align to TRBD2. V lost 0 bases, J lost 10 bases, and 14 bases stayed unmatched. Germline CDR1 and CDR2: DFQATT and SNEGSKA (reference sequence). The CDR3 runs to 18 residues.

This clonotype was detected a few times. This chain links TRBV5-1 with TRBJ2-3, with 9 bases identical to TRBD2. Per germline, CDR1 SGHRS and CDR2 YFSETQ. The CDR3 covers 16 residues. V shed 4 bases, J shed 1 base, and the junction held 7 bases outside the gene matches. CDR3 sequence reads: CASSQGLAPGTDTQYF. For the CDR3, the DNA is TGCGCCAGCAGCCAGGGACTAGCACCTGGCACAGATACGCAGTATTTT.

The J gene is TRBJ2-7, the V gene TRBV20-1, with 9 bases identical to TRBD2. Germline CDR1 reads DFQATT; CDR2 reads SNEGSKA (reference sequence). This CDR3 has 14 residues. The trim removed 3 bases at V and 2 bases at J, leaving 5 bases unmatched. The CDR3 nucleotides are TGCAGTGCTAGTCTCCCTAGCGGGACCTACGAGCAGTACTTC. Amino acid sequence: CSASLPSGTYEQYF.

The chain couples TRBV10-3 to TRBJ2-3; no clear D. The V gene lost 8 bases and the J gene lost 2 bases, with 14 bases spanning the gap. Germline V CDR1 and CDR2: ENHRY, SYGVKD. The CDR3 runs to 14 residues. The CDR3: CAIVGAPSTDTQYF. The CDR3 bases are TGTGCCATCGTTGGTGCCCCATCCACAGATACGCAGTATTTT.

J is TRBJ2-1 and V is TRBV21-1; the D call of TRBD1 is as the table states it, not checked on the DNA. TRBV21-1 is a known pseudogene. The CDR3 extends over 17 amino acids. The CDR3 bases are TGTGTCAGCAGCAAAGCGGCGACAGGTCGTAAGGCCGATGAGCAGTTCTTC. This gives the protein CVSSKAATGRKADEQFF.

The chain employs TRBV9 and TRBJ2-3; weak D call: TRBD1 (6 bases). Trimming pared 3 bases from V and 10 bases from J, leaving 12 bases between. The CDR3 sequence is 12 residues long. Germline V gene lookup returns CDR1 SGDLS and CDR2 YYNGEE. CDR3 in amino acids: CASSAETGAQYF. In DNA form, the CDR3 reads TGTGCCAGCAGCGCAGAGACAGGAGCGCAGTATTTT.

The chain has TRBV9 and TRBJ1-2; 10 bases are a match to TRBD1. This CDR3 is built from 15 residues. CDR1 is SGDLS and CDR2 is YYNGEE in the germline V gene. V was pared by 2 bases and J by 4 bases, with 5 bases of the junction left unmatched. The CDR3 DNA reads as TGTGCCAGCAGCGTCGGACAGGGGGTTCGCTATGGCTACACCTTC. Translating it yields CASSVGQGVRYGYTF.

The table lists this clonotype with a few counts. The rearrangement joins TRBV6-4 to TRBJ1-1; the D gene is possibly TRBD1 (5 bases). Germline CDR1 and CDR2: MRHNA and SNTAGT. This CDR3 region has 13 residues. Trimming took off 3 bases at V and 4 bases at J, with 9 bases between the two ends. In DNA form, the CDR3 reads TGTGCCAGCAGTGAGGAGGGGACCACTGAAGCTTTCTTT. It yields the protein CASSEEGTTEAFF.

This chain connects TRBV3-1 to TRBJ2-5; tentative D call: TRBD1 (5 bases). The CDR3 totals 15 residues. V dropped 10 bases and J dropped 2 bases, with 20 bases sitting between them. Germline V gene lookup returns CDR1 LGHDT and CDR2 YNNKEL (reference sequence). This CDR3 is CATSHGRRQQETQYF. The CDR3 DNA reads TGTGCCACCTCACACGGTCGTAGACAGCAAGAGACCCAGTACTTC.

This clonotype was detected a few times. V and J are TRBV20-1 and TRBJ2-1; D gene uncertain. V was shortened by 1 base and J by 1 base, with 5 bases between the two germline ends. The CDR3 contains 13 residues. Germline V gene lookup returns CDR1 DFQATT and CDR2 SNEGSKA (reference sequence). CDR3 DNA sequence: TGCAGTGCTAGAGTGGCTTCCTACAATGAGCAGTTCTTC. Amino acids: CSARVASYNEQFF.

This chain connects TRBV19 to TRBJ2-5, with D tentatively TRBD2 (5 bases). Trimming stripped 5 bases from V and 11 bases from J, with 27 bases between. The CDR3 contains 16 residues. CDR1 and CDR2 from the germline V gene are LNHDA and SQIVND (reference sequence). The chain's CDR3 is CASSPWTLDSYNEQYF. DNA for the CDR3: TGTGCCAGTAGTCCCTGGACTCTAGACTCCTACAATGAGCAGTACTTC.

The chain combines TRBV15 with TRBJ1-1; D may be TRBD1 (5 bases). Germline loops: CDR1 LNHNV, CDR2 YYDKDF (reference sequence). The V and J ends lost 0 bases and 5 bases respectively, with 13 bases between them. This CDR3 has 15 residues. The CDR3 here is CATSRDKSGGTEAFF. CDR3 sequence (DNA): TGTGCCACCAGCAGAGATAAAAGTGGGGGGACTGAAGCTTTCTTT.

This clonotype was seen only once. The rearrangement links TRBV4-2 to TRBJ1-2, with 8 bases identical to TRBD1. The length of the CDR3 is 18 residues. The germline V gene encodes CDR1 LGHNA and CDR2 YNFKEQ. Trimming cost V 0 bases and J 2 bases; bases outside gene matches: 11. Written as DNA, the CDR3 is TGTGCCAGCAGCCAAGAATGGGCGGGGACAGGCCCCAACTATGGCTACACCTTC. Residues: CASSQEWAGTGPNYGYTF.

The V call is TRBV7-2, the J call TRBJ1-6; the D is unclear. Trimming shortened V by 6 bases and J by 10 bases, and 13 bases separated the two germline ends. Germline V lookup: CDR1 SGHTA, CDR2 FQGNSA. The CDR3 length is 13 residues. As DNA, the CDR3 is TGTGCCAGCAGTTGGGATGGCCCGTCACCCCTCCACTTT. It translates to CASSWDGPSPLHF.

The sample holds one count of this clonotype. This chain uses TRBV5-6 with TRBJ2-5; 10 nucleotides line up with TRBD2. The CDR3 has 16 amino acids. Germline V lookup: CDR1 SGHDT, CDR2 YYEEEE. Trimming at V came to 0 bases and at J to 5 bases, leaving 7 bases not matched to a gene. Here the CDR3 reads CASSLAGTSDWETQYF. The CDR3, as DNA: TGTGCCAGCAGCTTGGCAGGGACTAGCGATTGGGAGACCCAGTACTTC.

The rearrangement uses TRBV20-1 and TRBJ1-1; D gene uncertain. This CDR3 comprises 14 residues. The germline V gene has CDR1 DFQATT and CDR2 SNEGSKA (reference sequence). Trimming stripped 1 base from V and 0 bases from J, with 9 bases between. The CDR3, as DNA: TGCAGTGCTAGAGGAATTCCGGTGAACACTGAAGCTTTCTTT. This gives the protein CSARGIPVNTEAFF.

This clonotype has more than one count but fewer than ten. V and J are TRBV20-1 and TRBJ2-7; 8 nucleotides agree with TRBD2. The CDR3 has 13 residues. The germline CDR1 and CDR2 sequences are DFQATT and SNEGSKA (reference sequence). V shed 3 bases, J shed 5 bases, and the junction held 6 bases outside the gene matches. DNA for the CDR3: TGCAGTGCTAGTCGCAGCGGGAGTCACGAGCAGTACTTC. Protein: CSASRSGSHEQYF.

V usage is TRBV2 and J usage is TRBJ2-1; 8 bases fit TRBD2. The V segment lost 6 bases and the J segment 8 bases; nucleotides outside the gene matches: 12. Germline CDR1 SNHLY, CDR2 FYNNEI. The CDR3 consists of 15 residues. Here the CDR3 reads CASSPGTREWDEQFF. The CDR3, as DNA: TGTGCCAGCAGCCCCGGGACTAGGGAGTGGGATGAGCAGTTCTTC. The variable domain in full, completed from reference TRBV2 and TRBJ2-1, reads EPEVTQTPSHQVTQMGQEVILRCVPISNHLYFYWYRQILGQKVEFLVSFYNNEISEKSEIFDDQFSVERPDGSNFTLKIRSTKLEDSAMYFCASSPGTREWDEQFFGPGTRLTVL.

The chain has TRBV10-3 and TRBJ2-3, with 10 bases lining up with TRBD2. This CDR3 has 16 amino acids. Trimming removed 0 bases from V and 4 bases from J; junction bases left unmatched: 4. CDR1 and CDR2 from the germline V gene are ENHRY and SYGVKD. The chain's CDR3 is CAISESPAGGPDTQYF. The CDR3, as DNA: TGTGCCATCAGTGAGTCCCCAGCGGGAGGGCCAGATACGCAGTATTTT.

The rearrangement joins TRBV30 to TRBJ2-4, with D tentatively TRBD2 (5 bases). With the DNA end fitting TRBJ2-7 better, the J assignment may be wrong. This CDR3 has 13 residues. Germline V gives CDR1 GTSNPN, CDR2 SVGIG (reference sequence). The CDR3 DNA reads TGTGCCTGGTCAAAACAGTCGGGAAACGAGCAGTACTTC. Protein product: CAWSKQSGNEQYF.

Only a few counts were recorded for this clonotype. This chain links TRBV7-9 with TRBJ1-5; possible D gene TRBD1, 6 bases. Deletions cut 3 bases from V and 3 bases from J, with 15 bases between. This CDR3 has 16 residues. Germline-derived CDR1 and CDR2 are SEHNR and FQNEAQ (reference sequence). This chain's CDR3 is CASSFGGASNNQPQHF. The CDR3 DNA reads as TGTGCCAGCAGCTTTGGGGGGGCGTCTAACAATCAGCCCCAGCATTTT.

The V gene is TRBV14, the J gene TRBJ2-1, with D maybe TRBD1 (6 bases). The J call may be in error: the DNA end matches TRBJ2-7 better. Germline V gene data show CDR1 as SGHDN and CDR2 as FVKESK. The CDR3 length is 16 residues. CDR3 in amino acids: CASSQLTGTTYNEQYF. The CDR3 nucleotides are TGTGCCAGCAGCCAACTTACCGGGACAACCTACAATGAGCAGTACTTC.

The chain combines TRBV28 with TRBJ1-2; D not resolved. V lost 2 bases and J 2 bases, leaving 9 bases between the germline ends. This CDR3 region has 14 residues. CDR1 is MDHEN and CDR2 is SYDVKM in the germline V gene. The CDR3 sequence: CASSLRVSNYGYTF. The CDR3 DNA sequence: TGTGCCAGCAGTTTAAGAGTGTCAAACTATGGCTACACCTTC.